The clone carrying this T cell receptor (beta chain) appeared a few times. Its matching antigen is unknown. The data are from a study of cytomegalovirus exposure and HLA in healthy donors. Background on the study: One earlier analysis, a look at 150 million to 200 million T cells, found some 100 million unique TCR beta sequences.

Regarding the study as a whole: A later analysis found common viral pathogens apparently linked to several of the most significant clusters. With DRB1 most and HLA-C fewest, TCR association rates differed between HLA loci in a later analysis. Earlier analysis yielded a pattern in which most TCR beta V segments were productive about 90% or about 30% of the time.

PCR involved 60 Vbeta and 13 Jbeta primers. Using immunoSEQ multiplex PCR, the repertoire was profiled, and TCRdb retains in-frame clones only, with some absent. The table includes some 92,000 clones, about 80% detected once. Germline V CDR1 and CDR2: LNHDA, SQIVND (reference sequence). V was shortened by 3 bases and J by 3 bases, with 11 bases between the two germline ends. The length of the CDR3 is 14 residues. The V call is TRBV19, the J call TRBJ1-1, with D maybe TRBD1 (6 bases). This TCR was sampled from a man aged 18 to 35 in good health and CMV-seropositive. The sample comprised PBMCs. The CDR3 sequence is CASSILGADTEAFF. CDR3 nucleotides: TGTGCCAGTAGTATCTTGGGGGCAGACACTGAAGCTTTCTTT.